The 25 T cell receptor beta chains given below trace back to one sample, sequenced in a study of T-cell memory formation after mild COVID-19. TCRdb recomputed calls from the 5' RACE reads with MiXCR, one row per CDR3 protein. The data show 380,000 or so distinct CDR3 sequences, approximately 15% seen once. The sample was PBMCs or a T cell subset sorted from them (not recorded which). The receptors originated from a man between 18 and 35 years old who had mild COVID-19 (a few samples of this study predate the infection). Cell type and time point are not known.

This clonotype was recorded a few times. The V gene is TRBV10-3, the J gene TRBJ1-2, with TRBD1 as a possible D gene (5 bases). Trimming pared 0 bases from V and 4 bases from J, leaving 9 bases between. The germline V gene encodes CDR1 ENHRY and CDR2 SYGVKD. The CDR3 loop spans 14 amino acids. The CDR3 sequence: CAISESTGLYGYTF. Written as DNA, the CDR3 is TGTGCCATCAGTGAGTCTACGGGGCTCTATGGCTACACCTTC.

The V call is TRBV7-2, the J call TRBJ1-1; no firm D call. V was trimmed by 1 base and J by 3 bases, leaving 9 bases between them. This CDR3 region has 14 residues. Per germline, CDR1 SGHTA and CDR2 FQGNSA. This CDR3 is CASSLGREYTEAFF. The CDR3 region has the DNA TGTGCCAGCAGCTTAGGAAGGGAGTACACTGAAGCTTTCTTT.

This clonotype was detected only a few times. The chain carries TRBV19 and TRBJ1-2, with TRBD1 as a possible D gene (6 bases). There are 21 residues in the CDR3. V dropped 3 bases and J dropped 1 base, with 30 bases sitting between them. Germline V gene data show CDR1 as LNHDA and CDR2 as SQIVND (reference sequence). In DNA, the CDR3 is TGTGCCAGTAGTATGGATTCCGGGACACGGAGCTATCGGAGGCTTAACTATGGCTACACCTTC. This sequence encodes CASSMDSGTRSYRRLNYGYTF. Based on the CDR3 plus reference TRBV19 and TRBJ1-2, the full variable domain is DGGITQSPKYLFRKEGQNVTLSCEQNLNHDAMYWYRQDPGQGLRLIYYSQIVNDFQKGDIAEGYSVSREKKESFPLTVTSAQKNPTAFYLCASSMDSGTRSYRRLNYGYTFGSGTRLTVV.

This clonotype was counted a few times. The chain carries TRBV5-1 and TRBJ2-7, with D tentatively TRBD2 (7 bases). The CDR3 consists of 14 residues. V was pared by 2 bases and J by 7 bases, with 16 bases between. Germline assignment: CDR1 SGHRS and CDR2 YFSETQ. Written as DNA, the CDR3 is TGCGCCAGCAGCTTTGGTGGGGGGGCGAAAGAGCAGTACGTC. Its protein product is CASSFGGGAKEQYV.

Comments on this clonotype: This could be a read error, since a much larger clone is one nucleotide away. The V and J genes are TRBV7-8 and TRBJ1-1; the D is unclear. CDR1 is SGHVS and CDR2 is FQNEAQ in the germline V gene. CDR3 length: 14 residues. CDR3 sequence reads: CASSLDPMGTEALF. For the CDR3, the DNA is TGTGCCAGCAGCTTGGACCCCATGGGTACTGAAGCTCTCTTT.

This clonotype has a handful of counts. In DNA, the CDR3 is TGTGCCTGTCGGTGGGAGGATGAAAAACTGTTTTTT. Translation gives CACRWEDEKLFF. This chain links TRBV2 with TRBJ1-4, with no clear D. Looked up from germline, CDR1 is SNHLY and CDR2 is FYNNEI. V lost 11 bases, J lost 6 bases, and 13 bases lay in between. This CDR3 has 12 residues.

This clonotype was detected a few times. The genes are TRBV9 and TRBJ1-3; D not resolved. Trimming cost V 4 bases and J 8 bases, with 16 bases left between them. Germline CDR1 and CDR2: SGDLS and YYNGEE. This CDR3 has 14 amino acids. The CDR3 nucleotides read TGTGCCAGCAGCCTAATTACAAGCGGGGACACCATATATTTT. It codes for CASSLITSGDTIYF.

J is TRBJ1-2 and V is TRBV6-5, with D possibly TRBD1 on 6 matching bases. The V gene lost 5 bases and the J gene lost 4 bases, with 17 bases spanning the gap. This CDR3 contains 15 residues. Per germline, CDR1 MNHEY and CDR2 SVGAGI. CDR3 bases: TGTGCCAGCAGTCAAGGGCCAGGGGCGTCCTATGGCTACACCTTC. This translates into CASSQGPGASYGYTF.

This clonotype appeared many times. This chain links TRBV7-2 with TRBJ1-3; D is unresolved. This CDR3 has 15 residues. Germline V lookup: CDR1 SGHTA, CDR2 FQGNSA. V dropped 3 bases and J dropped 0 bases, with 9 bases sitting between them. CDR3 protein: CASSFGLNSGNTIYF. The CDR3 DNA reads TGTGCCAGCAGCTTTGGGCTGAACTCTGGAAACACCATATATTTT.

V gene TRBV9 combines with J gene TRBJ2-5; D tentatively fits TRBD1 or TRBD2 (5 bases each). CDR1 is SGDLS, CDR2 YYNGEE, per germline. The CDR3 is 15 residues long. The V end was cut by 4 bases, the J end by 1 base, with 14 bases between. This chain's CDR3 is CASSPGLGPQETQYF. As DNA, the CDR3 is TGTGCCAGCAGCCCGGGGCTAGGACCCCAAGAGACCCAGTACTTC.

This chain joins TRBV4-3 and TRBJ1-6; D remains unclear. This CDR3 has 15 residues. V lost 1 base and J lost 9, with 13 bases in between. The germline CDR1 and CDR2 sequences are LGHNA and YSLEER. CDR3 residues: CASSQGVNKGSPLHF. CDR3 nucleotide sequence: TGCGCCAGCAGCCAAGGGGTTAACAAGGGTTCACCCCTCCACTTT.

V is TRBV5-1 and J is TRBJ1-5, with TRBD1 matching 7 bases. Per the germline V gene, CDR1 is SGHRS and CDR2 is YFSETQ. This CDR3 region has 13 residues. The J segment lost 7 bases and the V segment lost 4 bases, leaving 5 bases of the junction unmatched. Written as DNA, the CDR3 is TGCGCCAGCAGCACAGGGACAGCCCAGCCCCAGCATTTT. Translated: CASSTGTAQPQHF.

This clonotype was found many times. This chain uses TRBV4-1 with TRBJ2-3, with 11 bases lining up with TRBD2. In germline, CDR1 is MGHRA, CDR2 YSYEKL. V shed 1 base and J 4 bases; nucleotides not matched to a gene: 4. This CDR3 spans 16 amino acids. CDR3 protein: CASSQVIAGGADTQYF. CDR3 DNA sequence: TGCGCCAGCAGCCAAGTCATAGCGGGGGGGGCAGATACGCAGTATTTT.

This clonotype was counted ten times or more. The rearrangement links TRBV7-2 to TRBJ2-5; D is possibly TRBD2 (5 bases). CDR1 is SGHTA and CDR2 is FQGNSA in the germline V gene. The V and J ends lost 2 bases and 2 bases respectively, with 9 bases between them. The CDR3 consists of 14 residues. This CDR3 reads CASSLSAAQETQYF. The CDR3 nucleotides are TGTGCCAGCAGCTTATCAGCGGCTCAAGAGACCCAGTACTTC.

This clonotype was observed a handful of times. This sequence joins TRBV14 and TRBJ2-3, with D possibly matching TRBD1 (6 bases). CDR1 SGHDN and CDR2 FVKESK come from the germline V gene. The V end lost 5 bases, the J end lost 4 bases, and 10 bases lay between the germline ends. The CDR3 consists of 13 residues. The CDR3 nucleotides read TGTGCCAGCAGCGTACAGGGTTCAGATACGCAGTATTTT. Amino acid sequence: CASSVQGSDTQYF.

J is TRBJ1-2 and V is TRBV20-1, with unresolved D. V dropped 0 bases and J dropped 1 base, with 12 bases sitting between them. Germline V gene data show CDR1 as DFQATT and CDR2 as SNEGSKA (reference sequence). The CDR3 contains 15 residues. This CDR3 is CSARDLRLLNYGYTF. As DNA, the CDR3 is TGCAGTGCTAGAGATCTCCGACTACTTAACTATGGCTACACCTTC.

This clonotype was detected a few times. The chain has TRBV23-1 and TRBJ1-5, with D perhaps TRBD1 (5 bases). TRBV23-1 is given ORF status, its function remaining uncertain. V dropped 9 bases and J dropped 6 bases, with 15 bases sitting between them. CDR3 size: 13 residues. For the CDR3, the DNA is TGCGCCAGACGCCCTGGGGGTTTTCAGCCCCAGCATTTT. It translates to CARRPGGFQPQHF.

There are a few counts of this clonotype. The CDR3 nucleotides are TGTGCCACCTGGGGGGTTTCCTCTGGGGCCAACGTCCTGACTTTC. This sequence encodes CATWGVSSGANVLTF. V and J are TRBV6-6 and TRBJ2-6; a possible D gene is TRBD2 (6 bases). Germline V CDR1 and CDR2: MNHNY, SVGAGI (reference sequence). CDR3 length equals 15 residues. Trimming took 10 bases from V and 0 from J, leaving 13 bases between them.

The CDR3 reads CASSLVVGAFF. DNA for the CDR3: TGTGCCAGCAGCTTAGTCGTCGGAGCTTTCTTT. The V call is TRBV7-9, the J call TRBJ1-1; no clear D gene. CDR1 is SEHNR and CDR2 is FQNEAQ in the germline V gene (reference sequence). V was clipped by 1 base and J by 10 bases, with 7 bases between them. The CDR3 is 11 residues long.

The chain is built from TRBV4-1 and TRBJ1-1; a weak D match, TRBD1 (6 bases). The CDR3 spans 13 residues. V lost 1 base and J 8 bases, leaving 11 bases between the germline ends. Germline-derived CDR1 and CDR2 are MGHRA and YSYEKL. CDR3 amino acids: CASSQVTGLEAFF. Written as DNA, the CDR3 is TGCGCCAGCAGCCAAGTAACAGGGTTAGAAGCTTTCTTT.

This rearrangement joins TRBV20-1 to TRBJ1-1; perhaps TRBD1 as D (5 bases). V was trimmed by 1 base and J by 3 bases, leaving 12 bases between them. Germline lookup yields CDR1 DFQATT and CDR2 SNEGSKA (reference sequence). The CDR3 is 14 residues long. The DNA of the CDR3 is TGCAGTGCTAGAGGGGCAGGGAGGTACACTGAAGCTTTCTTT. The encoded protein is CSARGAGRYTEAFF.

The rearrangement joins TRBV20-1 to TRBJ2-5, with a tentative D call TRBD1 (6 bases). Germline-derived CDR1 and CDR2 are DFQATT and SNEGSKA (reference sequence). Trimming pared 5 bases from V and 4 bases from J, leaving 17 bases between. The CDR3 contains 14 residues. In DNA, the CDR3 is TGCAGTGCTCGAAAGACAGGTCGGCGAGAGACCCAGTACTTC. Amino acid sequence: CSARKTGRRETQYF.

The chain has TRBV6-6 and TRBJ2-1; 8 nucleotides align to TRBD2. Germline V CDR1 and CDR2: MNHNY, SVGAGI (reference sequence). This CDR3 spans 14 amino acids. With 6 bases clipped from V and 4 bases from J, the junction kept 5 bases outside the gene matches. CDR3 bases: TGTGCCAGCAGGGTTCCGGGGGGGTACAATGAGCAGTTCTTC. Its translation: CASRVPGGYNEQFF.

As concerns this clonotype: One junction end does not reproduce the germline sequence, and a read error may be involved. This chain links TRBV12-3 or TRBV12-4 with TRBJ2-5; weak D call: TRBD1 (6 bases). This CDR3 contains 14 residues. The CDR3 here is CASSLAGAQGTQYF. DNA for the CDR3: TGTGCCAGCAGTTTAGCGGGGGCTCAAGGGACCCAGTACTTC.

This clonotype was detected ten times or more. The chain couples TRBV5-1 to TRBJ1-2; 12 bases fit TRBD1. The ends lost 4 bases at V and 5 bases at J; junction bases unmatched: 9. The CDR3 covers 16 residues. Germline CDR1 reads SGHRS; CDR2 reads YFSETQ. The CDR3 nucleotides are TGCGCCAGCAGCGTAACCGGGACAGGGGGCAGTTATGGCTACACCTTC. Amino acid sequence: CASSVTGTGGSYGYTF.